This TCR beta chain was retrieved from a study of blood T cell repertoires in COVID-19. Overall study context: Spain, Italy and the United States supplied samples that represented acute and convalescent COVID-19.

Participants' reported clinical history set cohort assignment. Here immunoSEQ multiplex PCR was the method, and the copy in TCRdb shows in-frame clones only, minus some. The table includes some 240,000 clones, approximately 79% detected once. Germline V gene lookup returns CDR1 MGHDK and CDR2 SYGVNS. The junction had 6 bases not matched to a gene; V was cut back by 4 bases and J by 0 bases. The CDR3 sequence is 16 residues long. The receptor was derived from a man younger than 45 with acute COVID-19. The J gene is TRBJ2-5, the V gene TRBV25-1, with 9 nucleotides matching TRBD2. Input material: PBMCs or T cells enriched from blood (not recorded which). Written as DNA, the CDR3 is TGTGCCAGCAGTGTTTTAAGCGGGAGGTACCAAGAGACCCAGTACTTC. Its translation: CASSVLSGRYQETQYF.